In this sample, the clone carrying this TCR beta chain turned up a few times. CDR1 and CDR2 (germline): MDHEN, SYDVKM. The CDR3 is 15 residues long. V gave up 2 bases and J gave up 2 bases, with 13 bases separating them. Each donor supplied approximately 10 milliliters of peripheral blood. Each sample provided at least 5.5 micrograms of extracted total RNA. This sample stems from a study of blood T cells in healthy people across ages. Overall study context: Per two T cells, about one barcoded beta molecule was captured through template switching.

Primed by a sample-barcoded 5' primer and a J-beta primer mix, a second PCR proceeded for roughly 7 to 11 cycles. The template-switch adaptor was a 5' adaptor with 12 random nucleotides. It tagged each cDNA molecule. TCRdb recomputed calls from the 5' RACE reads with MiXCR, one row per CDR3 protein. There are about 970,000 distinct CDR3 sequences in the sample; roughly 51% occur only once, and 20% to 25% lies in the top ten. Sequenced sample: blood. V is TRBV28 and J is TRBJ2-7, with D perhaps TRBD1 or TRBD2 (5 bases each). This clonotype originated in an older woman in good health. The CDR3 region is CASSLTSGPTYEQYF. The CDR3 DNA is TGTGCCAGCAGTTTAACCTCGGGGCCAACCTACGAGCAGTACTTC.